Below, 18 T cell receptor beta chains from the same sample are listed, as sequenced in a study of blood T cell repertoires in COVID-19. Clones were sequenced by immunoSEQ multiplex PCR, and TCRdb holds only the in-frame ones, with some missing. The top ten clones hold over 9.5% of a sample with about 46,000 clones, roughly 88% of them seen once. Sample: peripheral blood. The source is a human donor with active COVID-19. The donor label of this sample is uncertain.

In this sample, this clone turned up once. The genes are TRBV4-1 and TRBJ2-2; a weak D match, TRBD2 (5 bases). Per the germline V gene, CDR1 is MGHRA and CDR2 is YSYEKL. The CDR3 runs 15 residues. V lost 5 bases, J lost 4 bases, and 14 bases lay in between. DNA for the CDR3: TGCGCCAGCAGCGGCCGGGGAGAGGGCACCGGGGAGCTGTTTTTT. Protein: CASSGRGEGTGELFF.

The chain joins TRBV15 to TRBJ2-7; TRBD1 aligns across 7 bases. CDR3 length: 14 residues. V shed 3 bases and J 0 bases; nucleotides not matched to a gene: 2. Germline V gene lookup returns CDR1 LNHNV and CDR2 YYDKDF (reference sequence). The CDR3 region is CATSRDRTSYEQYF. CDR3 coding DNA: TGTGCCACCAGCAGGGACAGGACCTCCTACGAGCAGTACTTC.

The rearrangement links TRBV18 to TRBJ2-2; a weak D match, TRBD2 (6 bases). Trimming cost V 1 base and J 2 bases, with 14 bases left between them. CDR1 KGHSH and CDR2 LQKENI come from the germline V gene. This CDR3 is 17 amino acids long. Here the CDR3 DNA reads TGTGCCAGCTCACCACAACAAGGGAGGCCTAACACCGGGGAGCTGTTTTTT. Residues: CASSPQQGRPNTGELFF.

The CDR3 sequence: CASSVGVAAYNEQFF. CDR3 in DNA: TGTGCCAGCAGCGTAGGGGTAGCGGCATACAATGAGCAGTTCTTC. The chain couples TRBV9 to TRBJ2-1; perhaps TRBD2 as D (6 bases). The V gene lost 0 bases and the J gene lost 4 bases, with 11 bases spanning the gap. The CDR3 consists of 15 residues. Germline V gene sequence: CDR1 SGDLS, CDR2 YYNGEE.

The J gene is TRBJ2-4, the V gene TRBV10-2; D unresolved. This CDR3 region has 11 residues. The germline gives CDR1 WSHSY, CDR2 SAAADI. For the CDR3, the DNA is TGCGCAACCGATAGCAAAAACATTCAGTACTTC. It yields the protein CATDSKNIQYF.

The chain links TRBV3-1 (or the pseudogene TRBV3-2) to TRBJ2-5, with 7 bases fitting TRBD1. The CDR3 spans 15 residues. CDR1 is LGHDT and CDR2 is YNNKEL in the germline V gene (reference sequence). J was trimmed by 2 bases and V by 4 bases; bases with no gene match: 7. CDR3 protein: CASSPGQVSQETQYF. CDR3 coding DNA: TGTGCCAGCAGCCCCGGACAGGTATCTCAAGAGACCCAGTACTTC.

The V gene is TRBV7-3, the J gene TRBJ2-5; 11 bases map to TRBD2. Germline CDR1 reads SGHTA; CDR2 reads FQGTGA. J lost 1 base, V lost 4 bases, and 11 bases had no gene match. This CDR3 comprises 18 residues. The CDR3: CASSSINGGLAGQETQYF. The CDR3 nucleotides are TGTGCCAGCAGCTCCATCAATGGCGGACTAGCGGGCCAAGAGACCCAGTACTTC.

The J gene is TRBJ2-7, the V gene TRBV5-1; 10 bases map to TRBD1. This CDR3 region has 15 residues. Germline V gives CDR1 SGHRS, CDR2 YFSETQ. V trimming: 4 bases; J trimming: 0 bases; junction bases outside the gene matches: 4. CDR3: CASSVGQGYSYEQYF. The CDR3 coding sequence is TGCGCCAGCAGCGTGGGACAGGGGTACTCCTACGAGCAGTACTTC.

The chain recombines TRBV4-1 with TRBJ2-7; TRBD1 matches at 10 bases. Looked up from germline, CDR1 is MGHRA and CDR2 is YSYEKL. The J segment lost 5 bases and the V segment lost 1 base, leaving 11 bases of the junction unmatched. The CDR3 is 17 amino acids. The DNA of the CDR3 is TGCGCCAGCAGCCAAGGGGGGGTGCGACAGGGGGCCCACGAGCAGTACTTC. Amino acid sequence: CASSQGGVRQGAHEQYF.

The gene calls are TRBV19 and TRBJ2-7, with 8 bases aligning to TRBD2. CDR3 size: 14 residues. Germline loops: CDR1 LNHDA, CDR2 SQIVND (reference sequence). V trimming: 6 bases; J trimming: 3 bases; junction bases outside the gene matches: 7. The CDR3 DNA reads as TGTGCCAGTAGCTCCTCGGGGGGGGGCTACGAGCAGTACTTC. Translating gives CASSSSGGGYEQYF.

The rearrangement links TRBV6-5 to TRBJ1-5; possible D gene TRBD1, 6 bases. CDR1 MNHEY and CDR2 SVGAGI come from the germline V gene. Trimming pared 6 bases from V and 0 bases from J, leaving 12 bases between. There are 15 residues in the CDR3. As DNA, the CDR3 is TGTGCCAGCAGCCCCCAGGGGAATAGCAATCAGCCCCAGCATTTT. Translating it yields CASSPQGNSNQPQHF.

This chain connects TRBV7-2 to TRBJ1-5; 7 bases are a match to TRBD1. V shed 6 bases and J 2 bases; nucleotides not matched to a gene: 4. Germline V lookup: CDR1 SGHTA, CDR2 FQGNSA. This CDR3 comprises 14 residues. The CDR3 loop is CASRPTGGNQPQHF. CDR3 coding DNA: TGTGCCAGCAGGCCCACAGGGGGCAATCAGCCCCAGCATTTT.

The rearrangement joins TRBV5-4 to TRBJ2-1; TRBD2 is a possible D gene (6 bases). This CDR3 contains 16 residues. The V end lost 3 bases, the J end lost 2 bases, and 15 bases lay between the germline ends. Germline CDR1 is SGHNT and CDR2 is YYREEE (reference sequence). The CDR3 DNA reads as TGTGCCAGCAGCTCGGGAGACCAAAATCCCTACAATGAGCAGTTCTTC. It specifies CASSSGDQNPYNEQFF.

This clone has only a few counts. V usage is TRBV5-1 and J usage is TRBJ2-3; D may be TRBD2 (6 bases). Trimming cost V 1 base and J 4 bases, with 13 bases left between them. Per the germline V gene, CDR1 is SGHRS and CDR2 is YFSETQ. The CDR3 has 15 amino acids. CDR3 loop: CASSLMGGSADTQYF. Written as DNA, the CDR3 is TGCGCCAGCAGCTTGATGGGGGGTAGCGCAGATACGCAGTATTTT.

The V call is TRBV27, the J call TRBJ1-5; 7 bases are shared with TRBD1. Germline V gives CDR1 MNHEY, CDR2 SMNVEV (reference sequence). Unmatched junction bases numbered 3, after V lost 8 bases and J lost 5 bases. The CDR3 length is 12 residues. The CDR3 DNA reads TGTGCCAGCGGCAGGGGGTATCAGCCCCAGCATTTT. Encoded protein: CASGRGYQPQHF.

This clone has just one count. The chain links TRBV6-2 or TRBV6-3 to TRBJ2-1, with 7 bases aligning to TRBD2. This CDR3 spans 14 amino acids. Germline V gene data show CDR1 as MNHEY and CDR2 as SVGEGT. The trim removed 2 bases at V and 9 bases at J, leaving 7 bases unmatched. CDR3 DNA: TGTGCCAGCAGTTACGAGCGGACTAGAGGTGAGCAGTTCTTC. Protein product: CASSYERTRGEQFF.

The chain combines TRBV30 with TRBJ2-5; 8 positions match TRBD1. CDR1 is GTSNPN and CDR2 is SVGIG in the germline V gene (reference sequence). Unmatched junction bases numbered 5, after V lost 4 bases and J lost 4 bases. This CDR3 comprises 13 residues. CDR3 residues: CAWNRDRRETQYF. The CDR3, as DNA: TGTGCCTGGAACCGGGACAGGAGAGAGACCCAGTACTTC. The whole variable domain, filled in from reference TRBV30 and TRBJ2-5, reads SQTIHQWPATLVQPVGSPLSLECTVEGTSNPNLYWYRQAAGRGLQLLFYSVGIGQISSEVPQNLSASRPQDRQFILSSKKLLLSDSGFYLCAWNRDRRETQYFGPGTRLLVL.

The chain employs TRBV28 and TRBJ2-1; weak D call: TRBD1 (6 bases). Trimming stripped 3 bases from V and 2 bases from J, with 11 bases between. This CDR3 contains 15 residues. Germline V gene sequence: CDR1 MDHEN, CDR2 SYDVKM. The CDR3 region has the DNA TGTGCCAGCAGTTTGGGGGCCCTCCCCTACAATGAGCAGTTCTTC. Translating gives CASSLGALPYNEQFF.